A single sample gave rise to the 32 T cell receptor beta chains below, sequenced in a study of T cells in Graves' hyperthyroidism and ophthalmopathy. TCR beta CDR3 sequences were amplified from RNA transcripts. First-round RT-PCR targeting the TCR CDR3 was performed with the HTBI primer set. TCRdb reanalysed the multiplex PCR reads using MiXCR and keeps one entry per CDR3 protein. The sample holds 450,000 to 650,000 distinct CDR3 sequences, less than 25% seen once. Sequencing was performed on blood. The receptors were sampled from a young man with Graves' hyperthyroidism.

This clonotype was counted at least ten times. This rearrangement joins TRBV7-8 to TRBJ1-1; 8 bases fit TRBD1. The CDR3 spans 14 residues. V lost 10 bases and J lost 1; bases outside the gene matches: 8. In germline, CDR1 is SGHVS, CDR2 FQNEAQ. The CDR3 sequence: CATGPGGANTEAFF. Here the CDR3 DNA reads TGTGCCACCGGGCCAGGGGGCGCGAACACTGAAGCTTTCTTT.

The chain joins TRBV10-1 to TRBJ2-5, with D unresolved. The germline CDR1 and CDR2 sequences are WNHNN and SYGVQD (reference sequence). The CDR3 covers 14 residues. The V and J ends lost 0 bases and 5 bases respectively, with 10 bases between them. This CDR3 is CASSESGSVETQYF. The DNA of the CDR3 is TGCGCCAGCAGTGAGTCGGGATCGGTGGAGACCCAGTACTTC.

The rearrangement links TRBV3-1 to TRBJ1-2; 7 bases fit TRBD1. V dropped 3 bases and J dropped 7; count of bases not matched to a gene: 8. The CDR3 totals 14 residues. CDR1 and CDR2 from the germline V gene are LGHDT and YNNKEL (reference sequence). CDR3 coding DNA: TGTGCCAGCAGCCAGCGGGACAGTAGTTCTGGCTACACCTTC. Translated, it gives CASSQRDSSSGYTF.

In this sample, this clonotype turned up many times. This CDR3 reads CASSQPGQGAHYGYTF. Here the CDR3 DNA reads TGCGCCAGCAGCCAGCCGGGACAGGGGGCTCACTATGGCTACACCTTC. The chain joins TRBV4-1 to TRBJ1-2; 12 bases are a match to TRBD1. The CDR3 has 16 residues. In germline, CDR1 is MGHRA, CDR2 YSYEKL. J was trimmed by 3 bases and V by 3 bases; bases with no gene match: 5.

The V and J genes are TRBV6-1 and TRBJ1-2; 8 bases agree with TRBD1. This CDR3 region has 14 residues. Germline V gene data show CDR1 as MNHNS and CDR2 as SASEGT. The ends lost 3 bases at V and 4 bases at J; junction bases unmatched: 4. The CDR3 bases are TGTGCCAGCAGTGACCCACAGGGGGTCTATGGCTACACCTTC. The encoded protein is CASSDPQGVYGYTF.

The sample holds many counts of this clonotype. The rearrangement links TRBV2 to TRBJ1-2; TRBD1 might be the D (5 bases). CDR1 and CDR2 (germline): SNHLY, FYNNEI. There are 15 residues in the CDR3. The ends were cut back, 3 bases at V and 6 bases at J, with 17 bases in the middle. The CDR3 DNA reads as TGTGCCAGCAGTGACTCAGGGATCCCAACACATGGCTACACCTTC. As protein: CASSDSGIPTHGYTF.

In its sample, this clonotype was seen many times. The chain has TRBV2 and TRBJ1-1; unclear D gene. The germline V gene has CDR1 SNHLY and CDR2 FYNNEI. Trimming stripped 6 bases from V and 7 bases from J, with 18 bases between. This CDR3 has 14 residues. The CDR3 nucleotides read TGTGCCAGCAGGGAGGGCCGGGTATCGGGTGAAGCTTTCTTT. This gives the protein CASREGRVSGEAFF.

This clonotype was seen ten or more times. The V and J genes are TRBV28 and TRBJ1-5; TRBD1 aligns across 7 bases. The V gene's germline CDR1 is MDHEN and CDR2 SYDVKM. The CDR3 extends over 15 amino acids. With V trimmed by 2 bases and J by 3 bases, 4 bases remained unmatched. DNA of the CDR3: TGTGCCAGCAGTTTACTGGACAGGCTCAATCAGCCCCAGCATTTT. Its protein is CASSLLDRLNQPQHF.

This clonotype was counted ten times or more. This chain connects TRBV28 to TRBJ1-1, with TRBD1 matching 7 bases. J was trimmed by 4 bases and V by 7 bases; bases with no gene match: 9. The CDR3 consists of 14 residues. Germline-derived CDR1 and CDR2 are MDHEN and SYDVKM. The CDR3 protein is CASIPGTALTEAFF. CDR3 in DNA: TGTGCCAGCATCCCCGGGACAGCACTCACTGAAGCTTTCTTT.

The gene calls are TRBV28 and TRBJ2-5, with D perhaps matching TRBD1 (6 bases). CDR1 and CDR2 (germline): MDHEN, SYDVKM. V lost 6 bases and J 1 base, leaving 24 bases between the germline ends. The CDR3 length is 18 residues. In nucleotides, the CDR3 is TGTGCCAGCAGCCTAATACTGGGACATCCGCTGGGCCAAGAGACCCAGTACTTC. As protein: CASSLILGHPLGQETQYF.

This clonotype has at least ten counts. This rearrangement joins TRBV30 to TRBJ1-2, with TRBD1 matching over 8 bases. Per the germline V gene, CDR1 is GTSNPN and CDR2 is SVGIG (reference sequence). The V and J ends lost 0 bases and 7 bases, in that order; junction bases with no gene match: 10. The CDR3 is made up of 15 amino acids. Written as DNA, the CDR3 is TGTGCCTGGAGTGTACGAGGGCAGGGGGCGCGTGGCTACACCTTC. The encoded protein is CAWSVRGQGARGYTF.

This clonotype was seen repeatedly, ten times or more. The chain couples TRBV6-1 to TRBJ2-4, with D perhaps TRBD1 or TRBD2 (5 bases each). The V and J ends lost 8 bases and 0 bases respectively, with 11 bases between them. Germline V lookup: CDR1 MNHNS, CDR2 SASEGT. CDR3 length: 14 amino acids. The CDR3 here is CASGEGTAKNIQYF. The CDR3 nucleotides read TGTGCCAGCGGGGAAGGGACAGCCAAAAACATTCAGTACTTC.

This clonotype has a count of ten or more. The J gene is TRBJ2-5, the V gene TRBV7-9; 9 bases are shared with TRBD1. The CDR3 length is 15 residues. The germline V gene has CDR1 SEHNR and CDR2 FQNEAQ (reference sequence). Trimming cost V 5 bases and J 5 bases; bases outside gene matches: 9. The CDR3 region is CASSRIQGAGETQYF. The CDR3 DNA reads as TGTGCCAGCAGCCGAATACAGGGGGCCGGGGAGACCCAGTACTTC.

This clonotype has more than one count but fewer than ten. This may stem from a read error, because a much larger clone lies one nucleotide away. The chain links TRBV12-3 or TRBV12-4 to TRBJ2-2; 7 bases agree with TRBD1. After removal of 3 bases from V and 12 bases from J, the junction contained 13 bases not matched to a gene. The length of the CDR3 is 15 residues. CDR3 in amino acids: CASSFRTGFMGKLFF. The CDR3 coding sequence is TGTGCCAGCAGTTTCCGGACAGGCTTTATGGGGAAGCTGTTTTTT.

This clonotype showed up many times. CDR3 DNA: TGTGCCTGGAGTGCACCCCCGACCTATGGCTACACCTTC. Residues: CAWSAPPTYGYTF. The genes are TRBV30 and TRBJ1-2; no clear D gene. Per the germline V gene, CDR1 is GTSNPN and CDR2 is SVGIG (reference sequence). CDR3 length equals 13 residues. Trimming shortened V by 1 base and J by 4 bases, and 10 bases separated the two germline ends.

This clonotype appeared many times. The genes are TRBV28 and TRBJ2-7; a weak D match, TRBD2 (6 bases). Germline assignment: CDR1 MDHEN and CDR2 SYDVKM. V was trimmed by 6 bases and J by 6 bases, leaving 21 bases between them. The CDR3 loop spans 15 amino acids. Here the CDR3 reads CASSSLDGPGVEQYF. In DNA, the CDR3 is TGTGCCAGCAGCTCCCTGGACGGACCGGGAGTCGAGCAGTACTTC.

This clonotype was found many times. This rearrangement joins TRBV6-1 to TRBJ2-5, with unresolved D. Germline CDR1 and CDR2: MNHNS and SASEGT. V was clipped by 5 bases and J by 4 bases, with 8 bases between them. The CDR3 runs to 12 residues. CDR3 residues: CASSYFLETQYF. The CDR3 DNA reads TGTGCCAGCAGTTATTTCCTAGAGACCCAGTACTTC.

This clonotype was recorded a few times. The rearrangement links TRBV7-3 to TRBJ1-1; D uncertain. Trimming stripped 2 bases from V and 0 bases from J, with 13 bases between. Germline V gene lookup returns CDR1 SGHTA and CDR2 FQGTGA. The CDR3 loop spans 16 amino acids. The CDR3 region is CASSLGGGFMNTEAFF. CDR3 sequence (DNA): TGTGCCAGCAGCTTAGGTGGAGGTTTCATGAACACTGAAGCTTTCTTT.

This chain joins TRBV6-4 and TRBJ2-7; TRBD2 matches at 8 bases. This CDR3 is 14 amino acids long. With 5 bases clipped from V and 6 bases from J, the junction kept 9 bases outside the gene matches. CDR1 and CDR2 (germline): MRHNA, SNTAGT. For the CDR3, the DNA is TGTGCCAGCAGTTACACAAGCGGGAGAGCCGAGCAGTACTTC. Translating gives CASSYTSGRAEQYF.

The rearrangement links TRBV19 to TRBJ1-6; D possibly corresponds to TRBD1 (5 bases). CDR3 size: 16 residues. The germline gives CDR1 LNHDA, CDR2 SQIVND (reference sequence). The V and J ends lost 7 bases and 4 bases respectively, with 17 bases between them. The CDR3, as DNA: TGTGCCAGTACAAAGACAGCTCTACTTTATAATTCACCCCTCCACTTT. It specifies CASTKTALLYNSPLHF.

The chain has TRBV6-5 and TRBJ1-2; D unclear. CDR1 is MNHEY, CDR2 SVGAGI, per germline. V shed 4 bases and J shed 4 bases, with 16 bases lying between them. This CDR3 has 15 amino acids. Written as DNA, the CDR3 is TGTGCCAGCAGTTCAACGACGGGAGGGATCTATGGCTACACCTTC. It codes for CASSSTTGGIYGYTF.

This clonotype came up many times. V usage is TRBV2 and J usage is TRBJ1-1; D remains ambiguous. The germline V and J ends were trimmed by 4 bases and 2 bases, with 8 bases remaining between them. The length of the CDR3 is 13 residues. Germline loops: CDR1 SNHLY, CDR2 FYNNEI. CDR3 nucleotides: TGTGCCAGCAGTGGATCCCTAAACACTGAAGCTTTCTTT. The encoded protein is CASSGSLNTEAFF.

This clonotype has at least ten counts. Here the CDR3 reads CASRPDSYGYTF. The CDR3 nucleotides are TGTGCCAGCAGACCGGACAGCTATGGCTACACCTTC. This chain links TRBV12-3 or TRBV12-4 with TRBJ1-2, with D possibly matching TRBD1 (6 bases). V was clipped by 6 bases and J by 4 bases, with 9 bases between them. The CDR3 is 12 residues long.

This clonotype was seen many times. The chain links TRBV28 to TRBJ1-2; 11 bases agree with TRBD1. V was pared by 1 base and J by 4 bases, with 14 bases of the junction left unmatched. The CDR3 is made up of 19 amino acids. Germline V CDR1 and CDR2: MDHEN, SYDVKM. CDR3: CASSLSLGTGGNQGYGYTF. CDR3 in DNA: TGTGCCAGCAGTTTATCTCTTGGGACAGGGGGTAATCAGGGCTATGGCTACACCTTC.

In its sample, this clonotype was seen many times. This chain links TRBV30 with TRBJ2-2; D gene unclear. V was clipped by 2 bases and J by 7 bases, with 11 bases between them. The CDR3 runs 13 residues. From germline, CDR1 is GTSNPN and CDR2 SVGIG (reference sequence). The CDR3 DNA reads TGTGCCTGGAGTACCGTCAATGGCGGGGAGCTGTTTTTT. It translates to CAWSTVNGGELFF.

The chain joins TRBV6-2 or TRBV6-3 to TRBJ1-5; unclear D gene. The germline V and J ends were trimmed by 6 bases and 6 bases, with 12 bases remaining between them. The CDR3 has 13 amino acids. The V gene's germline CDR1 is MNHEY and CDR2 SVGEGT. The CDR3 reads CASSPSPGQPQHF. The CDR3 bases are TGTGCCAGCAGCCCCTCCCCGGGTCAGCCCCAGCATTTT.

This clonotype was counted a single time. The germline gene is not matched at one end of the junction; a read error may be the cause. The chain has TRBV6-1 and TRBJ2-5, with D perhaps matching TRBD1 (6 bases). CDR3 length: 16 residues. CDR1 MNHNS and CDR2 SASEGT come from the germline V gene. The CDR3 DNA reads TGTGCCAGCAGTGAATGGGACACCGGGGAGCTGGAGACCGAGTACTTC. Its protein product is CASSEWDTGELETEYF.

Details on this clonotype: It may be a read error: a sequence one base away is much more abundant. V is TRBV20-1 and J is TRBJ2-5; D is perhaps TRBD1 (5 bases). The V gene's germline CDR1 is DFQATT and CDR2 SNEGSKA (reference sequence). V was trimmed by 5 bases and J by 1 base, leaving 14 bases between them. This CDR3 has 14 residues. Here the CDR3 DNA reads TGCAGTGCTCCGCAGGGCATTATCCAAGAGACCCAGTACTTC. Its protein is CSAPQGIIQETQYF.

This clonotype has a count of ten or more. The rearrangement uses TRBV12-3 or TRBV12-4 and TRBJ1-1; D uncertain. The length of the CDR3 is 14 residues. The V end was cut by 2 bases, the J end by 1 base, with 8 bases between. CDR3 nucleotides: TGTGCCAGCAGTTTACCCCCCAGGAACACTGAAGCTTTCTTT. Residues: CASSLPPRNTEAFF.

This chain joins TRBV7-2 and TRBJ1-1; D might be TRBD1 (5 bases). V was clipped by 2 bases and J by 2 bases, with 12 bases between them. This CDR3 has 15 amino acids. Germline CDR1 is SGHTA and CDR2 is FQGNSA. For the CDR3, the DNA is TGTGCCAGCAGCTTAAGTCCCAGGGCAAACACTGAAGCTTTCTTT. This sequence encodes CASSLSPRANTEAFF. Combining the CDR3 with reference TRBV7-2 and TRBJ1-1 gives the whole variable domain GAGVSQSPSNKVTEKGKDVELRCDPISGHTALYWYRQSLGQGLEFLIYFQGNSAPDKSGLPSDRFSAERTGGSVSTLTIQRTQQEDSAVYLCASSLSPRANTEAFFGQGTRLTVV.

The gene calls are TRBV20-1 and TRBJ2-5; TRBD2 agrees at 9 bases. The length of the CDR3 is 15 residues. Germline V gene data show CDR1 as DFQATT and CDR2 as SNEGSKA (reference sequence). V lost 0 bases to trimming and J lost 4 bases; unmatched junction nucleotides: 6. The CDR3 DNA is TGCAGTGCTAGAGATCGGCGGGGGGGCGTAGAGACCCAGTACTTC. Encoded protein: CSARDRRGGVETQYF.

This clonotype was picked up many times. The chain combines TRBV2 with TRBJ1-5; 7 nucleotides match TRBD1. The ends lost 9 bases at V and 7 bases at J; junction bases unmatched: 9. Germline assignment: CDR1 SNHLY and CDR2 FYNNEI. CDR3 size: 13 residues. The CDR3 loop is CASTPGGGQPQHF. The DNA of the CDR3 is TGTGCCAGTACCCCAGGGGGAGGGCAGCCCCAGCATTTT.